This TCR beta chain appears in the sequencing data of a study of blood T cells in healthy people across ages. The germline gives CDR1 KGHDR, CDR2 SFDVKD. This CDR3 is 13 amino acids long. The J segment lost 8 bases and the V segment lost 6 bases, leaving 5 bases of the junction unmatched. Isolated per sample were at least 6 million PBMCs. Alongside a J-beta primer mix, a sample-barcoded 5' primer served in a second PCR lasting roughly 6 to 12 cycles. Unique molecular identifiers of 12 random nucleotides labeled each cDNA. Researchers report that each sample yielded at least 2.5 million CDR3-containing paired-end reads. TCRdb analysed the 5' RACE reads with MiXCR anew, one entry per CDR3 protein. The sample carries under 2,000,000 distinct CDR3 sequences, around 50% recorded once.

The TCR comes from a woman between 40 and 55 years old in good health. Sequencing input: blood. The V call is TRBV24-1, the J call TRBJ2-1; 8 bases line up with TRBD1. The CDR3: CATSRTGKDEQFF. CDR3 coding DNA: TGTGCCACCAGTCGGACAGGGAAAGATGAGCAGTTCTTC.